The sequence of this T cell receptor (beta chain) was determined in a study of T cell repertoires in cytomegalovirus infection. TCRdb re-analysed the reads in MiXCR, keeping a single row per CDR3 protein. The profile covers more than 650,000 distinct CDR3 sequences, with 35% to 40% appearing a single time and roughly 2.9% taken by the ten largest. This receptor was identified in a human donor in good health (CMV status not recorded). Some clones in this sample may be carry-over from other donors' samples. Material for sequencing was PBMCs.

DNA of the CDR3: TGCAGTGCTACTACCCGGGGAAGCTGGGGTGAGCAGTTCTTC. It encodes CSATTRGSWGEQFF. This chain uses TRBV20-1 with TRBJ2-1; TRBD2 might be the D (5 bases). The CDR3 covers 14 residues. CDR1 is DFQATT, CDR2 SNEGSKA, per germline (reference sequence). The V end lost 4 bases, the J end lost 9 bases, and 19 bases lay between the germline ends.